Presented here are 27 T cell receptor beta chains from one specimen sequenced in a study of shared clonotypes between healthy human individuals. Assay used: immunoSEQ multiplex PCR; TCRdb lists only in-frame clones, some missing. The top ten hold around 1.2% of the sample, which has 1.5 million to 2.5 million clones, about 95% seen once. Terminally differentiated effector memory CD45RA+ cells were excluded from the naive CD8 cells, which were CD45RO-negative and positively selected for CCR7. The sequenced material came from naive CD8+ T cells sorted from blood. The receptor source for this set is a man between 18 and 35 years old in good health.

V usage is TRBV5-4 and J usage is TRBJ1-3, with D possibly TRBD1 on 6 matching bases. In germline, CDR1 is SGHNT, CDR2 YYREEE (reference sequence). With 6 bases removed from V and 0 bases from J, the gap between germline ends came to 19 bases. This CDR3 has 17 residues. This chain's CDR3 is CASTQAEGGYSGNTIYF. The CDR3 DNA reads TGTGCCAGCACCCAGGCCGAAGGGGGGTACTCTGGAAACACCATATATTTT.

The rearrangement uses TRBV6-5 and TRBJ2-1; no firm D call. CDR3 length: 15 amino acids. Germline lookup yields CDR1 MNHEY and CDR2 SVGAGI. The V gene lost 8 bases and the J gene lost 1 base, with 15 bases spanning the gap. In nucleotides, the CDR3 is TGTGCCAGCTCCATTTATAAGGATTCCTACAATGAGCAGTTCTTC. Protein: CASSIYKDSYNEQFF.

V gene TRBV7-2 combines with J gene TRBJ2-1; 12 positions agree with TRBD2. V lost 2 bases, J lost 2 bases, and 1 base stayed unmatched. Germline V gene data show CDR1 as SGHTA and CDR2 as FQGNSA. The CDR3 loop spans 16 amino acids. CDR3 residues: CASSLWTSGAYNEQFF. For the CDR3, the DNA is TGTGCCAGCAGCTTATGGACTAGCGGGGCCTACAATGAGCAGTTCTTC.

This chain connects TRBV10-1 to TRBJ2-5; 8 bases are shared with TRBD1. This CDR3 is built from 14 residues. The germline gives CDR1 WNHNN, CDR2 SYGVQD (reference sequence). After removal of 9 bases from V and 5 bases from J, the junction contained 11 bases not matched to a gene. The chain's CDR3 is CASTPGQDTETQYF. The CDR3 DNA is TGCGCCAGTACCCCGGGACAGGACACTGAGACCCAGTACTTC.

J is TRBJ2-1 and V is TRBV15; no definite D call. Germline V gene lookup returns CDR1 LNHNV and CDR2 YYDKDF (reference sequence). The CDR3 spans 14 residues. V lost 5 bases, J lost 5 bases, and 13 bases lay in between. The CDR3 DNA follows: TGTGCCACCAGCGACGCCGCCGGCAACAATGAGCAGTTCTTC. The encoded protein is CATSDAAGNNEQFF.

V and J are TRBV25-1 and TRBJ2-1; D unresolved. V was clipped by 2 bases and J by 6 bases, with 14 bases between them. This CDR3 is built from 15 residues. Germline loops: CDR1 MGHDK, CDR2 SYGVNS. CDR3: CASSEGRVSGNEQFF. The DNA of the CDR3 is TGTGCCAGCAGTGAAGGACGGGTCAGTGGCAATGAGCAGTTCTTC.

J is TRBJ1-5 and V is TRBV19, with a weak D call TRBD1 (5 bases). The CDR3 length is 14 residues. The V gene lost 1 base and the J gene lost 2 bases, with 6 bases spanning the gap. Looked up from germline, CDR1 is LNHDA and CDR2 is SQIVND (reference sequence). The CDR3 DNA is TGTGCCAGTAGTATAGCAGGGCGCAATCAGCCCCAGCATTTT. Protein sequence: CASSIAGRNQPQHF.

V is TRBV6-6 and J is TRBJ1-1; possibly TRBD1 for D (5 bases). The CDR3 covers 14 residues. The germline V and J ends were trimmed by 0 bases and 3 bases, with 8 bases remaining between them. From germline, CDR1 is MNHNY and CDR2 SVGAGI (reference sequence). The CDR3 here is CASSYSVGDTEAFF. CDR3 in DNA: TGTGCCAGCAGTTACTCGGTGGGGGACACTGAAGCTTTCTTT.

The rearrangement joins TRBV5-8 to TRBJ1-2; 7 nucleotides agree with TRBD1. CDR1 is SGHTS and CDR2 is YDEGEE in the germline V gene. The trim removed 0 bases at V and 2 bases at J, leaving 7 bases unmatched. CDR3 length: 16 residues. CDR3 nucleotide sequence: TGTGCCAGCAGCTTGGAGGGGGCAGGGGAGAACTATGGCTACACCTTC. Translated: CASSLEGAGENYGYTF.

The chain links TRBV4-1 to TRBJ1-6; D is unclear. Germline values: CDR1 MGHRA, CDR2 YSYEKL. V was shortened by 1 base and J by 13 bases, with 14 bases between the two germline ends. This CDR3 comprises 14 residues. CDR3 residues: CASSQVRNLWPLHF. CDR3 sequence (DNA): TGCGCCAGCAGCCAAGTCCGGAATCTGTGGCCCCTCCACTTT.

The rearrangement uses TRBV11-2 and TRBJ1-4; D is unclear. The CDR3 totals 14 residues. The ends were cut back, 7 bases at V and 0 bases at J, with 9 bases in the middle. Germline V gene lookup returns CDR1 SGHAT and CDR2 FQNNGV. DNA for the CDR3: TGTGCCAGCACCCGAGTTTCAACTAATGAAAAACTGTTTTTT. Protein sequence: CASTRVSTNEKLFF.

The chain recombines TRBV7-9 with TRBJ2-1; D gene unclear. Trimming cost V 1 base and J 4 bases, with 8 bases left between them. The CDR3 is 14 residues long. Germline-derived CDR1 and CDR2 are SEHNR and FQNEAQ (reference sequence). The CDR3 here is CASSLVSAYNEQFF. CDR3 DNA: TGTGCCAGCAGCTTAGTGTCTGCGTACAATGAGCAGTTCTTC.

Concerning this clone: The sample contains more than one DNA sequence encoding this CDR3. The chain joins TRBV4-3 to TRBJ2-1; D is uncertain. Germline lookup yields CDR1 LGHNA and CDR2 YSLEER. The CDR3 has 12 amino acids. The germline V and J ends were trimmed by 1 base and 7 bases, with 5 bases remaining between them. The CDR3 DNA reads as TGCGCCAGCAGCCAAGGAAGTAATGAGCAGTTCTTC. Its translation is CASSQGSNEQFF.

This CDR3 reads CASSSPQETQYF. CDR3 nucleotide sequence: TGTGCCAGCAGTTCCCCCCAAGAGACCCAGTACTTC. The chain joins TRBV27 to TRBJ2-5; D gene unclear. There are 12 residues in the CDR3. The V gene lost 4 bases and the J gene lost 1 base, with 4 bases spanning the gap. Germline CDR1 MNHEY, CDR2 SMNVEV (reference sequence).

This chain uses TRBV11-2 with TRBJ1-1; D gene unclear. The germline CDR1 and CDR2 sequences are SGHAT and FQNNGV. CDR3 length equals 16 residues. The V end was cut by 1 base, the J end by 4 bases, with 16 bases between. The CDR3 region is CASSLGVSGSGTEAFF. CDR3 sequence (DNA): TGTGCCAGCAGCTTAGGGGTTTCGGGGTCTGGCACTGAAGCTTTCTTT. The complete variable domain, with remaining parts taken from reference TRBV11-2 and TRBJ1-1, reads EAGVAQSPRYKIIEKRQSVAFWCNPISGHATLYWYQQILGQGPKLLIQFQNNGVVDDSQLPKDRFSAERLKGVDSTLKIQPAKLEDSAVYLCASSLGVSGSGTEAFFGQGTRLTVV.

In DNA form, the CDR3 reads TGTGCCTGGAGTCAGGGGAGTGGGGCACCCCTCCACTTT. Encoded protein: CAWSQGSGAPLHF. The chain recombines TRBV30 with TRBJ1-6; TRBD1 might be the D (6 bases). The V end was cut by 2 bases, the J end by 11 bases, with 13 bases between. There are 13 residues in the CDR3. Germline V lookup: CDR1 GTSNPN, CDR2 SVGIG (reference sequence).

CDR3 protein: CASSVVAGGATDTQYF. The CDR3, as DNA: TGTGCCAGCAGCGTAGTCGCGGGGGGTGCCACAGATACGCAGTATTTT. The chain joins TRBV9 to TRBJ2-3; 8 positions agree with TRBD2. Unmatched junction bases numbered 5, after V lost 0 bases and J lost 2 bases. In germline, CDR1 is SGDLS, CDR2 YYNGEE. This CDR3 comprises 16 residues.

The J gene is TRBJ2-1, the V gene TRBV9; 8 nucleotides align to TRBD1. Trimming removed 3 bases from V and 2 bases from J; junction bases left unmatched: 7. The germline CDR1 and CDR2 sequences are SGDLS and YYNGEE. This CDR3 is built from 16 residues. Here the CDR3 reads CASSAPGTGAYNEQFF. The CDR3 nucleotides are TGTGCCAGCAGCGCCCCCGGGACAGGAGCCTACAATGAGCAGTTCTTC.

The V call is TRBV6-5, the J call TRBJ2-2, with 7 bases identical to TRBD1. This CDR3 region has 15 residues. The junction had 4 bases not matched to a gene; V was cut back by 2 bases and J by 4 bases. The germline V gene has CDR1 MNHEY and CDR2 SVGAGI. DNA of the CDR3: TGTGCCAGCAGTTACGGGGACAGCTTCACCGGGGAGCTGTTTTTT. Protein product: CASSYGDSFTGELFF.

The chain joins TRBV2 to TRBJ1-5, with D possibly matching TRBD1 (6 bases). V lost 6 bases to trimming and J lost 5 bases, with 20 bases between them. The CDR3 loop spans 16 amino acids. Germline CDR1 SNHLY, CDR2 FYNNEI. CDR3 loop: CASRKGGTGGDQPQHF. The CDR3 coding sequence is TGTGCCAGCAGGAAGGGGGGTACTGGAGGGGATCAGCCCCAGCATTTT. The full variable domain, rest sourced from reference TRBV2 and TRBJ1-5, is EPEVTQTPSHQVTQMGQEVILRCVPISNHLYFYWYRQILGQKVEFLVSFYNNEISEKSEIFDDQFSVERPDGSNFTLKIRSTKLEDSAMYFCASRKGGTGGDQPQHFGDGTRLSIL.

The chain recombines TRBV25-1 with TRBJ2-5; no clear D. CDR1 MGHDK and CDR2 SYGVNS come from the germline V gene. V was shortened by 4 bases and J by 5 bases, with 11 bases between the two germline ends. The CDR3 totals 13 residues. CDR3 in amino acids: CASSGVIEETQYF. CDR3 coding DNA: TGTGCCAGCAGTGGGGTCATCGAGGAGACCCAGTACTTC.

This chain links TRBV4-3 with TRBJ1-5; D remains unclear. The CDR3 length is 16 residues. V was cut by 0 bases and J by 4 bases, with 13 bases left in between. Germline loops: CDR1 LGHNA, CDR2 YSLEER. The CDR3 DNA is TGCGCCAGCAGCCAAGACTTTGGGTGGATGAATCAGCCCCAGCATTTT. Translated: CASSQDFGWMNQPQHF.

The chain links TRBV11-2 to TRBJ2-7; tentative D call: TRBD1 (6 bases). Per germline, CDR1 SGHAT and CDR2 FQNNGV. Trimming removed 5 bases at V and 4 bases at J, with 12 bases between. This CDR3 is built from 13 residues. For the CDR3, the DNA is TGTGCCAGCAGCCGAGGGGACACGTACGAGCAGTACTTC. Encoded protein: CASSRGDTYEQYF.

With regard to this clone: The sample contains more than one DNA sequence encoding this CDR3. The chain couples TRBV11-2 to TRBJ2-5; D uncertain. V shed 2 bases and J shed 2 bases, with 3 bases lying between them. CDR3 length: 12 amino acids. Germline values: CDR1 SGHAT, CDR2 FQNNGV. The CDR3 bases are TGTGCCAGCAGCTTAATACAAGAGACCCAGTACTTC. Its translation: CASSLIQETQYF. Full variable domain (remainder filled in from reference TRBV11-2 and TRBJ2-5): EAGVAQSPRYKIIEKRQSVAFWCNPISGHATLYWYQQILGQGPKLLIQFQNNGVVDDSQLPKDRFSAERLKGVDSTLKIQPAKLEDSAVYLCASSLIQETQYFGPGTRLLVL.

CDR3 region: CASSLAVPSGETYNEQFF. In DNA form, the CDR3 reads TGTGCCAGCAGCTTAGCTGTCCCTAGCGGGGAAACCTACAATGAGCAGTTCTTC. The chain has TRBV7-9 and TRBJ2-1, with 9 bases matching TRBD2. V was clipped by 0 bases and J by 2 bases; unmatched bases: 8. The CDR3 runs to 18 residues. Germline assignment: CDR1 SEHNR and CDR2 FQNEAQ (reference sequence).

The chain combines TRBV10-3 with TRBJ1-3; D is unclear. V shed 4 bases and J shed 0 bases, with 13 bases lying between them. Germline CDR1 reads ENHRY; CDR2 reads SYGVKD. The CDR3 totals 16 residues. DNA of the CDR3: TGTGCCATCAGTGTAGGCAGAAGTAACTCTGGAAACACCATATATTTT. Translation: CAISVGRSNSGNTIYF.

In regard to this clone: This specimen includes other DNA sequences encoding the same CDR3. The rearrangement uses TRBV6-5 and TRBJ2-7, with TRBD2 as a possible D gene (7 bases). Germline V gene lookup returns CDR1 MNHEY and CDR2 SVGAGI. With 2 bases removed from V and 7 bases from J, the gap between germline ends came to 12 bases. CDR3 size: 13 residues. The CDR3 is CASSYGGAGEQYF. The CDR3 DNA reads TGTGCCAGCAGTTACGGGGGGGCCGGGGAGCAGTACTTC.